These 20 T cell receptor beta chains were sequenced from one sample in a study of blood T cell repertoires in COVID-19. Here immunoSEQ multiplex PCR was the method, and the copy in TCRdb shows in-frame clones only, minus some. The sample records about 130,000 clones, roughly 90% being singletons. Sequencing was done on a sample of peripheral blood. These TCRs come from a woman over 75 with acute or convalescent COVID-19.

The chain has TRBV4-2 and TRBJ1-1; D is perhaps TRBD1 (5 bases). V lost 1 base, J lost 6 bases, and 15 bases lay in between. Germline CDR1 and CDR2: LGHNA and YNFKEQ. The CDR3 is made up of 15 amino acids. This CDR3 reads CASSQAGKGKSEAFF. The CDR3 region has the DNA TGTGCCAGCAGCCAAGCAGGGAAGGGAAAATCTGAAGCTTTCTTT.

V is TRBV15 and J is TRBJ1-1, with a weak D call TRBD1 (6 bases). Germline V gene lookup returns CDR1 LNHNV and CDR2 YYDKDF (reference sequence). Between the trimmed V and J ends, which lost 4 bases and 4 bases, there was a span of 16 bases. This CDR3 is 15 amino acids long. The CDR3 sequence: CATSKELQGSTEAFF. CDR3 in DNA: TGTGCCACCAGCAAAGAGTTACAGGGATCCACTGAAGCTTTCTTT.

The rearrangement uses TRBV14 and TRBJ2-5, with 12 nucleotides matching TRBD2. V lost 5 bases, J lost 13 bases, and 8 bases stayed unmatched. CDR1 and CDR2 (germline): SGHDN, FVKESK. The CDR3 runs to 13 residues. Here the CDR3 DNA reads TGTGCCAGCAGCACGACTAGCGGGGGACCTGGGTACTTC. Protein product: CASSTTSGGPGYF.

This rearrangement joins TRBV7-3 to TRBJ2-2, with 8 bases identical to TRBD1. The V segment lost 2 bases and the J segment 5 bases; nucleotides outside the gene matches: 4. Germline values: CDR1 SGHTA, CDR2 FQGTGA. This CDR3 region has 15 residues. CDR3 sequence (DNA): TGTGCCAGCAGCTTAGGGGGACAGGTGACCGGGGAGCTGTTTTTT. It yields the protein CASSLGGQVTGELFF.

The chain carries TRBV28 and TRBJ2-7; D is possibly TRBD1 (7 bases). The CDR3 runs to 16 residues. Germline assignment: CDR1 MDHEN and CDR2 SYDVKM. Between the trimmed V and J ends, which lost 5 bases and 5 bases, there was a span of 22 bases. The CDR3 region is CASSPLRRRGLNEQYF. CDR3 bases: TGTGCCAGCAGTCCCCTCCGGCGGAGGGGGCTTAACGAGCAGTACTTC.

The rearrangement uses TRBV9 and TRBJ2-2; perhaps TRBD2 as D (6 bases). There are 16 residues in the CDR3. Trimming cost V 3 bases and J 0 bases, with 12 bases left between them. Germline V gene sequence: CDR1 SGDLS, CDR2 YYNGEE. CDR3 in DNA: TGTGCCAGCAGCGAAGTAGCGGACGCGAACACCGGGGAGCTGTTTTTT. As protein: CASSEVADANTGELFF.

The CDR3 region has the DNA TGTGCCAGCAGCGGGCAATGGACTGAGCATAACCCCTACAATGAGCAGTTCTTC. Its protein product is CASSGQWTEHNPYNEQFF. The gene calls are TRBV7-8 and TRBJ2-1, with D tentatively TRBD2 (5 bases). The germline V gene encodes CDR1 SGHVS and CDR2 FQNEAQ. The CDR3 is made up of 18 amino acids. V lost 5 bases and J 2 bases, leaving 22 bases between the germline ends.

The chain joins TRBV18 to TRBJ2-2; D is ambiguous. Germline lookup yields CDR1 KGHSH and CDR2 LQKENI. Trimming cost V 0 bases and J 5 bases, with 16 bases left between them. This CDR3 is 17 amino acids long. The CDR3 region has the DNA TGTGCCAGCTCACCACCGTGGGCCCAGCTTTCTACCGGGGAGCTGTTTTTT. Residues: CASSPPWAQLSTGELFF.

V gene TRBV18 combines with J gene TRBJ1-4; 7 positions agree with TRBD1. CDR1 and CDR2 (germline): KGHSH, LQKENI. J lost 6 bases, V lost 3 bases, and 7 bases had no gene match. The CDR3 runs to 15 residues. The CDR3 sequence is CASSPRQGGDEKLFF. In DNA, the CDR3 is TGTGCCAGCTCACCTAGACAGGGCGGTGATGAAAAACTGTTTTTT.

The chain uses TRBV9 and TRBJ1-6, with D unclear. V was cut by 0 bases and J by 8 bases, with 15 bases left in between. Looked up from germline, CDR1 is SGDLS and CDR2 is YYNGEE. CDR3 length equals 16 residues. The CDR3 region has the DNA TGTGCCAGCAGCGTAGGGGCGGGCCACCAAGATTCACCCCTCCACTTT. This translates into CASSVGAGHQDSPLHF.

CDR3 residues: CASSVGAPDTEAFF. The DNA for the CDR3 is TGTGCCAGCAGTGTTGGGGCCCCGGACACTGAAGCTTTCTTT. This sequence joins TRBV2 and TRBJ1-1, with a possible D match to TRBD1 (5 bases). The V and J ends lost 4 bases and 3 bases respectively, with 12 bases between them. The CDR3 runs 14 residues. CDR1 is SNHLY and CDR2 is FYNNEI in the germline V gene.

The chain couples TRBV5-8 to TRBJ2-2; 7 bases align to TRBD2. From germline, CDR1 is SGHTS and CDR2 YDEGEE. The CDR3 consists of 15 residues. V lost 4 bases, J lost 5 bases, and 8 bases stayed unmatched. The CDR3 sequence is CASSPFLRGTGELFF. Written as DNA, the CDR3 is TGTGCCAGCAGCCCCTTTTTGCGGGGGACCGGGGAGCTGTTTTTT.

V and J are TRBV5-1 and TRBJ2-5, with 8 bases aligning to TRBD2. From germline, CDR1 is SGHRS and CDR2 YFSETQ. The CDR3 totals 17 residues. V shed 3 bases and J 5 bases; nucleotides not matched to a gene: 15. For the CDR3, the DNA is TGCGCCAGCAGCTCGTACGGGGGGGCCGTAGTAGTGGAGACCCAGTACTTC. Protein product: CASSSYGGAVVVETQYF.

The chain is built from TRBV5-6 and TRBJ1-2; a weak D match, TRBD1 (5 bases). Trimming removed 5 bases at V and 6 bases at J, with 14 bases between. The CDR3 totals 13 residues. Germline V gene sequence: CDR1 SGHDT, CDR2 YYEEEE. CDR3 DNA: TGTGCCAGCAGTAAAGACAGCCCTCATGGCTACACCTTC. Translation gives CASSKDSPHGYTF.

V usage is TRBV11-1 and J usage is TRBJ2-3; maybe TRBD2 (6 bases). The V gene's germline CDR1 is SGHAT and CDR2 FQDESV (reference sequence). The V end lost 1 base, the J end lost 3 bases, and 8 bases lay between the germline ends. The CDR3 is made up of 14 amino acids. The CDR3, as DNA: TGTGCCAGCAGCTTAGGCGGGGCAACAGATACGCAGTATTTT. Its translation: CASSLGGATDTQYF.

CDR3 sequence: CASSQERGGAFF. In nucleotides, the CDR3 is TGTGCCAGCAGCCAAGAAAGGGGGGGAGCTTTCTTT. V gene TRBV3-1 (or the pseudogene TRBV3-2) combines with J gene TRBJ1-1; D possibly corresponds to TRBD1 (6 bases). With 0 bases removed from V and 10 bases from J, the gap between germline ends came to 9 bases. The V gene's germline CDR1 is LGHDT and CDR2 YNNKEL (reference sequence). This CDR3 region has 12 residues.

The rearrangement joins TRBV28 to TRBJ1-5, with 8 bases aligning to TRBD1. CDR1 and CDR2 (germline): MDHEN, SYDVKM. The ends lost 8 bases at V and 4 bases at J; junction bases unmatched: 7. The CDR3 consists of 14 residues. The CDR3 DNA reads as TGTGCCAGCTGGCAACAGGGGGTGAATCAGCCCCAGCATTTT. Its translation: CASWQQGVNQPQHF.

The chain joins TRBV7-6 to TRBJ1-4; tentatively, D is TRBD1 (6 bases). The length of the CDR3 is 16 residues. The V end was cut by 1 base, the J end by 5 bases, with 14 bases between. Germline V lookup: CDR1 SGHVS, CDR2 FNYEAQ. CDR3 sequence (DNA): TGTGCCAGCAGCTTAGATTCAGGGGCCCTAAATGAAAAACTGTTTTTT. Translated, it gives CASSLDSGALNEKLFF.

The genes are TRBV5-8 and TRBJ1-2; 8 nucleotides agree with TRBD1. The trim removed 3 bases at V and 8 bases at J, leaving 9 bases unmatched. This CDR3 contains 14 residues. Germline V gives CDR1 SGHTS, CDR2 YDEGEE. CDR3 in amino acids: CASSYLDRAWGYTF. For the CDR3, the DNA is TGTGCCAGCAGCTACCTGGACAGGGCGTGGGGCTACACCTTC.

V usage is TRBV7-9 and J usage is TRBJ1-1; perhaps TRBD1 as D (6 bases). Trimming left V 4 bases short and J 5 bases short, with 11 bases between. This CDR3 has 13 amino acids. The germline V gene encodes CDR1 SEHNR and CDR2 FQNEAQ (reference sequence). DNA for the CDR3: TGTGCCAGCAGCTACGACAGGAGTACTGAAGCTTTCTTT. This translates into CASSYDRSTEAFF.